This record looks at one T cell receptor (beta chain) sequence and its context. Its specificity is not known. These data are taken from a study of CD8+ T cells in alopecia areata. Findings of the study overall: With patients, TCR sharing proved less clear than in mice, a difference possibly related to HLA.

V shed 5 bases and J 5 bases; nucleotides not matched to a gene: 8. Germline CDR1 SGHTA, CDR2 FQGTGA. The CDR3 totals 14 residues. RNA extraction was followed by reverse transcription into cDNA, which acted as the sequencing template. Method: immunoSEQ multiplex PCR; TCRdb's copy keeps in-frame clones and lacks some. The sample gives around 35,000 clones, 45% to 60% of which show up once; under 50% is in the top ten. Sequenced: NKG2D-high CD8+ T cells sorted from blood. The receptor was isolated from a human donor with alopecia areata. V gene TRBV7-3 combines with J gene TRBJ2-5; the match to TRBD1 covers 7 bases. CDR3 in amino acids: CASSPTQGWETQYF. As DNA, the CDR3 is TGTGCCAGCAGCCCTACACAGGGGTGGGAGACCCAGTACTTC.